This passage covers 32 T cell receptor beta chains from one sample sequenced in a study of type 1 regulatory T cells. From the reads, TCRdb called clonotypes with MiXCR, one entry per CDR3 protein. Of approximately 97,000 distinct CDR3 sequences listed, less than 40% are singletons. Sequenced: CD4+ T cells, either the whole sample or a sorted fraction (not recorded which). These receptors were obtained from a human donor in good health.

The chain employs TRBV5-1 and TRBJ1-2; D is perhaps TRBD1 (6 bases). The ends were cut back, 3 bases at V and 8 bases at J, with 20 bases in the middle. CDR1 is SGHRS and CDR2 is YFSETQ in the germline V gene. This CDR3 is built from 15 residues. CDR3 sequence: CASSYLTGFPGGYTF. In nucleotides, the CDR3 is TGCGCCAGCAGCTATTTAACAGGGTTTCCGGGGGGCTACACCTTC.

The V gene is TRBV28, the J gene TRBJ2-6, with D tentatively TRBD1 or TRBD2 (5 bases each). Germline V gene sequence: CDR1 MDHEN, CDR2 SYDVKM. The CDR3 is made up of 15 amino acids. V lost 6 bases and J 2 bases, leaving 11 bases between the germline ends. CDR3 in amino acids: CASSIGGAGANVLTF. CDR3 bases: TGTGCCAGCAGCATTGGGGGAGCTGGGGCCAACGTCCTGACTTTC.

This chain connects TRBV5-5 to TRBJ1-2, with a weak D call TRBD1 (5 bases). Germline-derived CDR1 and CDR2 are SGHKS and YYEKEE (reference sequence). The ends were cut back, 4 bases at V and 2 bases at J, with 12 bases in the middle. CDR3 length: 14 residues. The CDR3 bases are TGTGCCAGCAGCCCGGGGCGGGTGAACTATGGCTACACCTTC. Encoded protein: CASSPGRVNYGYTF.

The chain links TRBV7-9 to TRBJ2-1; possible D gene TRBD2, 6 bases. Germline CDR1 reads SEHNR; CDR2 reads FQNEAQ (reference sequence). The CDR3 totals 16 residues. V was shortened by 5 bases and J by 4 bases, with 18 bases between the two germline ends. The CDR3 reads CASSPRRGREYNEQFF. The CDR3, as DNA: TGTGCCAGCAGCCCAAGGAGGGGACGCGAGTACAATGAGCAGTTCTTC.

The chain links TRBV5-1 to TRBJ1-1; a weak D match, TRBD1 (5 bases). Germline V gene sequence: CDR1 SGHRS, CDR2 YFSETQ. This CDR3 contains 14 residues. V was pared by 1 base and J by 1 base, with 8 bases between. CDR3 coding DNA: TGCGCCAGCAGCTTGCTTACAGGGAACACTGAAGCTTTCTTT. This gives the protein CASSLLTGNTEAFF.

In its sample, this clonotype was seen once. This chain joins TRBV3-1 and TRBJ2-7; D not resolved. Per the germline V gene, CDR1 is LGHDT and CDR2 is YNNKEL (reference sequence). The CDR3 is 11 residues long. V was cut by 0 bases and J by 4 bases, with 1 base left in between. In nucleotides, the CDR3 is TGTGCCAGCAGCCAAGAATACGAGCAGTACTTC. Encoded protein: CASSQEYEQYF.

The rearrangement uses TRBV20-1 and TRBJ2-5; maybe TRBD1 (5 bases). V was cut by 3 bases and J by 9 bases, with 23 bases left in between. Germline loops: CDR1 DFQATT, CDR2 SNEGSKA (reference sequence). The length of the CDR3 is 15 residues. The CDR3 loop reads CSASSLGQSTSAQYF. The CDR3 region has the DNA TGCAGTGCTAGTAGTCTGGGGCAGTCCACGTCGGCCCAGTACTTC.

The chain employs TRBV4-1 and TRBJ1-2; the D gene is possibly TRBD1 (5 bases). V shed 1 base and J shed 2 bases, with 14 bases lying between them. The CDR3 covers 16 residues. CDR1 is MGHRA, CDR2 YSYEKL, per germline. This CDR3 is CASSQGRDARNYGYTF. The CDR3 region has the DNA TGCGCCAGCAGCCAAGGGCGGGACGCCAGAAACTATGGCTACACCTTC.

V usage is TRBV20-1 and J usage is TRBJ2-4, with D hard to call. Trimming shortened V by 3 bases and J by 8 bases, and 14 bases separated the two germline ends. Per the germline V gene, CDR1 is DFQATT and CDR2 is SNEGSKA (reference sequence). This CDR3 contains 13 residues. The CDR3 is CSASPENEDIQYF. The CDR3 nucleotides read TGCAGTGCTAGTCCCGAAAATGAGGACATTCAGTACTTC.

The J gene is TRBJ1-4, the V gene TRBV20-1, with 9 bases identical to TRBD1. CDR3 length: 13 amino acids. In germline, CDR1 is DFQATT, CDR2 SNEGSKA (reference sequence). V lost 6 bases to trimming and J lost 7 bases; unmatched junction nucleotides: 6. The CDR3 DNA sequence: TGCAGTGCATCGGACAGGGGCGGTGAAAAACTGTTTTTT. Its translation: CSASDRGGEKLFF.

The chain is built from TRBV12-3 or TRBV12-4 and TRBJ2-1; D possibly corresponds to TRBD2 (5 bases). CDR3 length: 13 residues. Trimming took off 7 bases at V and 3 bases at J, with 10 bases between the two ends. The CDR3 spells CASTQLVYNEQFF. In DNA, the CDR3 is TGTGCCAGCACCCAACTAGTCTACAATGAGCAGTTCTTC.

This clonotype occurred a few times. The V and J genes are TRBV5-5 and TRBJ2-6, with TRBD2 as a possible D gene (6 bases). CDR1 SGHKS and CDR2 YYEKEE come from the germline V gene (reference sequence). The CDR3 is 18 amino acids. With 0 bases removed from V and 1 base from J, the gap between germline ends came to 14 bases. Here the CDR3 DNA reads TGTGCCAGCAGCTTGGTCGGGAGCACGTCATCTGGGGCCAACGTCCTGACTTTC. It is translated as CASSLVGSTSSGANVLTF.

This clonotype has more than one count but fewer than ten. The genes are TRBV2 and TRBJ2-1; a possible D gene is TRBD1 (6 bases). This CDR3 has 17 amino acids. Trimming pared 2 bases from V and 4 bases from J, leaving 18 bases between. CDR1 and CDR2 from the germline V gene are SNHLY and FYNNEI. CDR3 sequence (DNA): TGTGCCAGCAGTGAAACGGACAGACAGGCCCTTTACAATGAGCAGTTCTTC. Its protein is CASSETDRQALYNEQFF.

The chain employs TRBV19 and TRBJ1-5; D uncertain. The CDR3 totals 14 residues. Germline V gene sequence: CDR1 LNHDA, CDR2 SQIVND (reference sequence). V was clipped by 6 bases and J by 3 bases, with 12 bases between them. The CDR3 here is CASSTTPLNQPQHF. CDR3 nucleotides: TGTGCCAGTAGCACGACGCCCCTCAATCAGCCCCAGCATTTT.

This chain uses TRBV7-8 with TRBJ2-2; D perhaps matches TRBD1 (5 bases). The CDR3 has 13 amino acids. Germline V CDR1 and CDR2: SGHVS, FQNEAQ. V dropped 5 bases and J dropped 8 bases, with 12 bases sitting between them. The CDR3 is CASSRGIRGELFF. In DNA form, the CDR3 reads TGTGCCAGCAGCAGGGGCATCAGAGGGGAGCTGTTTTTT.

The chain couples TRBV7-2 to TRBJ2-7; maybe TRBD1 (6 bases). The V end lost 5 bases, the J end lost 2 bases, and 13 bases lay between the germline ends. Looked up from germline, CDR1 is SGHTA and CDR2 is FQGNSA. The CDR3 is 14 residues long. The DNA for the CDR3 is TGTGCCAGCAGCCGAACAGGGCCCCCCTACGAGCAGTACTTC. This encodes CASSRTGPPYEQYF.

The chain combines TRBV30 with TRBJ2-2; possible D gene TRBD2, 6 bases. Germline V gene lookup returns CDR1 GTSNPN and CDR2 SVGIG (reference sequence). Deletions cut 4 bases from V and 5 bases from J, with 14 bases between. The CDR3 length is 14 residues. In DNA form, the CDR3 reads TGTGCCTGGACTAGCGCGGATATTACCGGGGAGCTGTTTTTT. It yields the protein CAWTSADITGELFF. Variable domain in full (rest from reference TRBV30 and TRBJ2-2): SQTIHQWPATLVQPVGSPLSLECTVEGTSNPNLYWYRQAAGRGLQLLFYSVGIGQISSEVPQNLSASRPQDRQFILSSKKLLLSDSGFYLCAWTSADITGELFFGEGSRLTVL.

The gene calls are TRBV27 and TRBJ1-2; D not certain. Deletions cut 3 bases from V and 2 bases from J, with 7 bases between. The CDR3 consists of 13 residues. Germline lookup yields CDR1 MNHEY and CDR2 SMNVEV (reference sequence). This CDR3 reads CASSFSRNYGYTF. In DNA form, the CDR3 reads TGTGCCAGCAGTTTCTCTAGAAACTATGGCTACACCTTC.

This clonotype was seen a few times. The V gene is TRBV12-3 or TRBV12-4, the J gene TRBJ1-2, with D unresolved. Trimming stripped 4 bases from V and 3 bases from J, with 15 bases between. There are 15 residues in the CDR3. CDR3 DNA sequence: TGTGCCAGCAGTTCCCCGAGGTACGGCGACTATGGCTACACCTTC. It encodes CASSSPRYGDYGYTF.

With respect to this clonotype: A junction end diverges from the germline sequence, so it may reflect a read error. The CDR3 nucleotides read TGTACCAGCAGCTCAACCCGGGACAGGGTGCACTATGGCTACACCTTC. Translation: CTSSSTRDRVHYGYTF. The rearrangement uses TRBV11-2 and TRBJ1-2; 9 bases line up with TRBD1. The CDR3 spans 16 residues. Germline CDR1 is SGHAT and CDR2 is FQNNGV.

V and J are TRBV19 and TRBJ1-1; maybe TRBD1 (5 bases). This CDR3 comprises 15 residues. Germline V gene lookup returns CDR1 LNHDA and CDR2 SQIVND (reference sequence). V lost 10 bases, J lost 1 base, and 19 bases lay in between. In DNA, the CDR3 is TGTGCCACTTCAAGCGGGGGAAGAGGGAACACTGAAGCTTTCTTT. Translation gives CATSSGGRGNTEAFF.

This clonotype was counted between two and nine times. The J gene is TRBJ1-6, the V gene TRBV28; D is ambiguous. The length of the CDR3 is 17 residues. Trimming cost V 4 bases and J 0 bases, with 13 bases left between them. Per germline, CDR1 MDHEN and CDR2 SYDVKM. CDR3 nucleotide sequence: TGTGCCAGCAGTTCTTCTTTAAGGGCCTCCTATAATTCACCCCTCCACTTT. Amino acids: CASSSSLRASYNSPLHF.

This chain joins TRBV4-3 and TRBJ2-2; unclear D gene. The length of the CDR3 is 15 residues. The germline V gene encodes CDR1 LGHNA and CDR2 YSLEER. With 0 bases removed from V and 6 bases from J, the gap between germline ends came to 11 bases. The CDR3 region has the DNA TGCGCCAGCAGCCAAGAACCCGTGAAGGCCGGGGAGCTGTTTTTT. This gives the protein CASSQEPVKAGELFF.

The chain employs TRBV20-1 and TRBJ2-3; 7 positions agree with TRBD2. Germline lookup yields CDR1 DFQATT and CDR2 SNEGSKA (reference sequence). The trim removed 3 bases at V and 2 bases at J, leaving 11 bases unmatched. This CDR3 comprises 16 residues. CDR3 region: CSASTSLAENTDTQYF. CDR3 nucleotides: TGCAGTGCTAGCACGAGCCTAGCGGAAAACACAGATACGCAGTATTTT.

Here the CDR3 DNA reads TGTGCCAGCAGCCCTAGACTAGCGGGATTCTACAATGAGCAGTTCTTC. This translates into CASSPRLAGFYNEQFF. The V and J genes are TRBV11-2 and TRBJ2-1, with 11 bases matching TRBD2. The CDR3 has 16 amino acids. The V and J ends lost 5 bases and 3 bases, in that order; junction bases with no gene match: 6. Germline V CDR1 and CDR2: SGHAT, FQNNGV. Complete variable domain (other parts from reference TRBV11-2 and TRBJ2-1): EAGVAQSPRYKIIEKRQSVAFWCNPISGHATLYWYQQILGQGPKLLIQFQNNGVVDDSQLPKDRFSAERLKGVDSTLKIQPAKLEDSAVYLCASSPRLAGFYNEQFFGPGTRLTVL.

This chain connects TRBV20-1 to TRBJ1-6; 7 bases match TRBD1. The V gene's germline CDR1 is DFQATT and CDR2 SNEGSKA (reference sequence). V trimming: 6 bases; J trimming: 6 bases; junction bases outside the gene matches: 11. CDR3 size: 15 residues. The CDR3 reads CSAEIRDSSNSPLHF. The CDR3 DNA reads TGCAGTGCAGAGATCCGGGACAGCAGTAATTCACCCCTCCACTTT.

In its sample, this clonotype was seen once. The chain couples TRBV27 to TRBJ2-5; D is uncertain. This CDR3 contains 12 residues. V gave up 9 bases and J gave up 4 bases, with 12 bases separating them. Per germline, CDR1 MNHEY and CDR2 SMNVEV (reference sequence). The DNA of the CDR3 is TGTGCCAGGCCACGGGCAGGAGAGACCCAGTACTTC. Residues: CARPRAGETQYF.

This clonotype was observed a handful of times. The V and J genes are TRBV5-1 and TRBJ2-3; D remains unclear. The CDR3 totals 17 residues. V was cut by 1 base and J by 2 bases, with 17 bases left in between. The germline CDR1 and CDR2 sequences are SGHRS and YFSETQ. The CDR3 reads CASSLYVARTDTDTQYF. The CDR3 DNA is TGCGCCAGCAGCTTGTACGTAGCCCGTACCGACACAGATACGCAGTATTTT.

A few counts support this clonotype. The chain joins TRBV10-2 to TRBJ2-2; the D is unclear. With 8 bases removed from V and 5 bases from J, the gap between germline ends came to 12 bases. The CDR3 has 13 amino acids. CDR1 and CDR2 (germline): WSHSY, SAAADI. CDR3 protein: CASSAAFTGELFF. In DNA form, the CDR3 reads TGCGCCAGCTCTGCGGCGTTTACCGGGGAGCTGTTTTTT.

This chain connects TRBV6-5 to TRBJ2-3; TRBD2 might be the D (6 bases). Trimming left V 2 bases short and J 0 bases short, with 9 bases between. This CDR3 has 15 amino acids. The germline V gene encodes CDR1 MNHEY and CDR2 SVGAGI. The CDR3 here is CASSYRGTSTDTQYF. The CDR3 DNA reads TGTGCCAGCAGTTACCGTGGGACTAGCACAGATACGCAGTATTTT.

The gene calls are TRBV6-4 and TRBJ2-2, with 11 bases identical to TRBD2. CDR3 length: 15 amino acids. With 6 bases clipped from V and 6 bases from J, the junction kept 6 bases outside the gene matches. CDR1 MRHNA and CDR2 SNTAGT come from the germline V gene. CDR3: CASSSTSGSSGELFF. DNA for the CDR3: TGTGCCAGCAGCAGTACTAGCGGGAGTTCCGGGGAGCTGTTTTTT.

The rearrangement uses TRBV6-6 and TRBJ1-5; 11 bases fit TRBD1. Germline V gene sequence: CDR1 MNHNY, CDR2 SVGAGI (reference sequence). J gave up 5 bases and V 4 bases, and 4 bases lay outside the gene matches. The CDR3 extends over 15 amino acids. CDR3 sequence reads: CASSSGTGGYQPQHF. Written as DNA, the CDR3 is TGTGCCAGCAGTTCCGGGACAGGGGGGTATCAGCCCCAGCATTTT.